This T cell receptor beta chain was captured by sequencing in a study of blood T cell repertoires in COVID-19. Looking at the study overall: PBMCs, B-cell-depleted T cells, or T cells were the source of the cDNA or gDNA that made up the material.

Sequenced by immunoSEQ multiplex PCR; TCRdb stores in-frame clones only, minus some. The sample includes about 220,000 clones, 65% to 90% of them seen just once. Patients from Seattle were sampled longitudinally, starting during active infection. Sequences were obtained from peripheral blood. The receptor's source is a woman in her seventies with COVID-19, enrolled during active disease.

CDR3 coding DNA: TGTGCCAGCAGCTTGACTTATCCAGGGGCCGGGGAGCAGTACTTC. Translation: CASSLTYPGAGEQYF. The V call is TRBV11-2, the J call TRBJ2-7; D possibly corresponds to TRBD1 (6 bases). The ends were cut back, 3 bases at V and 7 bases at J, with 19 bases in the middle. The CDR3 runs 15 residues. Germline loops: CDR1 SGHAT, CDR2 FQNNGV.